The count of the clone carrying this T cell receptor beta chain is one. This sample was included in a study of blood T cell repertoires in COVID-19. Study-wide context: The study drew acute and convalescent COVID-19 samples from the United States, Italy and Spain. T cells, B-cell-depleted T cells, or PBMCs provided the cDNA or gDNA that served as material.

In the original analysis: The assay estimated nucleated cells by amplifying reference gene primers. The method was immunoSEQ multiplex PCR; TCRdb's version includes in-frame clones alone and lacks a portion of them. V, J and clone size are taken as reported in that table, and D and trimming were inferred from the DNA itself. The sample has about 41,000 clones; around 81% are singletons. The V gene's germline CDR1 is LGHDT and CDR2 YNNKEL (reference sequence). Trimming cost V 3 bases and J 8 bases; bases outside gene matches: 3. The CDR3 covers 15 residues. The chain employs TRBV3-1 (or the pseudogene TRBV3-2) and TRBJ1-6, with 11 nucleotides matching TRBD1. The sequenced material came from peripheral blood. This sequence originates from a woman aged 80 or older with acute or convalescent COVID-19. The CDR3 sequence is CASSQGQGGDSPLHF. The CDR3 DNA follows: TGTGCCAGCAGCCAGGGACAGGGGGGCGATTCACCCCTCCACTTT.